The 3 T cell receptor beta chains below were found in one sample sequenced in a study of blood T cell repertoires in COVID-19. The assay was immunoSEQ multiplex PCR, and TCRdb's table has in-frame clones only and misses some. Here the sample spans about 170,000 clones, roughly 80% being singletons. Sequencing was performed on peripheral blood. These receptors were collected from a woman in her 70s with COVID-19, enrolled during active disease.

This clone was observed a few times. This chain joins TRBV28 and TRBJ1-2, with D perhaps matching TRBD1 (5 bases). This CDR3 comprises 13 residues. V gave up 3 bases and J gave up 4 bases, with 9 bases separating them. Per the germline V gene, CDR1 is MDHEN and CDR2 is SYDVKM. The CDR3, as DNA: TGTGCCAGCAGTTTGCGACAGTTCTATGGCTACACCTTC. It is translated as CASSLRQFYGYTF.

The chain has TRBV15 and TRBJ2-7, with a tentative D call TRBD1 (6 bases). The V end lost 0 bases, the J end lost 6 bases, and 12 bases lay between the germline ends. This CDR3 region has 14 residues. CDR1 is LNHNV and CDR2 is YYDKDF in the germline V gene (reference sequence). The CDR3 here is CATSRDRTGSEQYV. DNA for the CDR3: TGTGCCACCAGCAGAGATCGTACAGGGAGCGAGCAGTACGTC.

A single count supports this clone. The chain couples TRBV19 to TRBJ1-1; D perhaps matches TRBD1 (5 bases). V was shortened by 7 bases and J by 9 bases, with 18 bases between the two germline ends. CDR1 is LNHDA and CDR2 is SQIVND in the germline V gene (reference sequence). CDR3 length: 13 amino acids. DNA of the CDR3: TGTGCCAGTACTCAGCCGGGGGAGACCAAAGCTTTCTTT. Translating gives CASTQPGETKAFF. Full variable domain (missing parts from reference TRBV19 and TRBJ1-1): DGGITQSPKYLFRKEGQNVTLSCEQNLNHDAMYWYRQDPGQGLRLIYYSQIVNDFQKGDIAEGYSVSREKKESFPLTVTSAQKNPTAFYLCASTQPGETKAFFGQGTRLTVV.